These 8 T cell receptor beta chains originate from one sample sequenced in a study of blood T cell repertoires in COVID-19. TCRdb's copy holds only in-frame clones and misses some; the assay was immunoSEQ multiplex PCR. The data show about 200,000 clones, more than 70% seen once. Input material: peripheral blood. The receptors were gathered from a human donor in a cohort sampled during active COVID-19.

The rearrangement uses TRBV7-9 and TRBJ2-3; the D gene is possibly TRBD2 (6 bases). The CDR3 spans 14 residues. The germline CDR1 and CDR2 sequences are SEHNR and FQNEAQ (reference sequence). V lost 5 bases to trimming and J lost 2 bases, with 11 bases between them. CDR3 loop: CASSPGGFTDTQYF. In DNA form, the CDR3 reads TGTGCCAGCAGCCCCGGAGGGTTCACAGATACGCAGTATTTT.

With respect to this clone: The sample contains more than one DNA sequence encoding this CDR3. This chain links TRBV11-2 with TRBJ2-7; 9 bases are shared with TRBD2. The V segment lost 1 base and the J segment 4 bases; nucleotides outside the gene matches: 5. Germline CDR1 reads SGHAT; CDR2 reads FQNNGV. This CDR3 spans 15 amino acids. The CDR3 loop reads CASSLGASGIYEQYF. The CDR3 DNA is TGTGCCAGCAGCTTAGGGGCTAGCGGGATATACGAGCAGTACTTC.

CDR3 residues: CASSLQGIGINQPQHF. The CDR3 region has the DNA TGTGCCAGCAGTCTACAGGGGATCGGGATTAATCAGCCCCAGCATTTT. V and J are TRBV6-2 or TRBV6-3 and TRBJ1-5; 7 nucleotides match TRBD1. The CDR3 consists of 16 residues. CDR1 and CDR2 (germline): MNHEY, SVGEGT. V gave up 5 bases and J gave up 4 bases; unmatched junction bases: 11.

The chain combines TRBV27 with TRBJ1-1; D is perhaps TRBD1 (5 bases). The CDR3 runs 15 residues. V lost 2 bases, J lost 1 base, and 11 bases lay in between. Germline CDR1 MNHEY, CDR2 SMNVEV (reference sequence). CDR3 residues: CASSLAGLANTEAFF. The CDR3 DNA follows: TGTGCCAGCAGTTTAGCAGGGCTTGCGAACACTGAAGCTTTCTTT.

The rearrangement uses TRBV18 and TRBJ1-5, with D unresolved. The germline V gene encodes CDR1 KGHSH and CDR2 LQKENI. CDR3 length equals 13 residues. Trimming pared 6 bases from V and 10 bases from J, leaving 16 bases between. The CDR3 loop reads CASSPSSGSPQHF. The DNA for the CDR3 is TGTGCCAGCTCCCCGTCCAGCGGCTCTCCCCAGCATTTT.

V gene TRBV14 combines with J gene TRBJ2-2, with D perhaps TRBD1 (6 bases). Germline lookup yields CDR1 SGHDN and CDR2 FVKESK. CDR3 length: 20 amino acids. The V end lost 8 bases, the J end lost 5 bases, and 33 bases lay between the germline ends. CDR3 sequence: CASPWPSSGTLPSRTGELFF. The CDR3 coding sequence is TGTGCCAGCCCCTGGCCAAGCTCCGGGACACTACCCTCGAGGACCGGGGAGCTGTTTTTT.

The V and J genes are TRBV24-1 and TRBJ2-5, with D possibly being TRBD1 (8 bases). This CDR3 spans 15 amino acids. V was cut by 3 bases and J by 5 bases, with 15 bases left in between. Germline CDR1 is KGHDR and CDR2 is SFDVKD. The CDR3 DNA sequence: TGTGCCACCAGTGATAACAGGGGGGGGCCGGAGACCCAGTACTTC. The encoded protein is CATSDNRGGPETQYF.

V and J are TRBV28 and TRBJ2-1; TRBD2 matches at 13 bases. CDR1 is MDHEN, CDR2 SYDVKM, per germline. V lost 6 bases to trimming and J lost 3 bases; unmatched junction nucleotides: 8. The CDR3 length is 17 residues. This chain's CDR3 is CASSTSGRAEGYNEQFF. For the CDR3, the DNA is TGTGCCAGCAGCACTAGCGGGAGGGCCGAGGGCTACAATGAGCAGTTCTTC.